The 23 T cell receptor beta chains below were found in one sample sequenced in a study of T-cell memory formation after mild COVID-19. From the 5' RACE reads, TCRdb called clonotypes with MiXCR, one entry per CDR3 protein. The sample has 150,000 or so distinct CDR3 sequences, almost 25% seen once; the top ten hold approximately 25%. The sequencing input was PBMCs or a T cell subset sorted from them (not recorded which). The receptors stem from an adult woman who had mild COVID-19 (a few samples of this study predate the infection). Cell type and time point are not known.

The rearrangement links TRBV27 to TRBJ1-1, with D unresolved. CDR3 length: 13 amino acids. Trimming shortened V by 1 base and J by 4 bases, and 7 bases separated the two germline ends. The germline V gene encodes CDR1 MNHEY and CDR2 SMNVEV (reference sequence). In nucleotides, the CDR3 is TGTGCCAGCAGTTTATTAAACAGCACTGAAGCTTTCTTT. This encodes CASSLLNSTEAFF.

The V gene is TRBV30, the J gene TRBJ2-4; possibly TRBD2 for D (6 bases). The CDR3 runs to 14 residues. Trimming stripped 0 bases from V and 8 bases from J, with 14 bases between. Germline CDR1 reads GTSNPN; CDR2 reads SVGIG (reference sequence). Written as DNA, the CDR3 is TGTGCCTGGAGTGTCGGGCTAGGAGGGGACATTCAGTACTTC. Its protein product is CAWSVGLGGDIQYF.

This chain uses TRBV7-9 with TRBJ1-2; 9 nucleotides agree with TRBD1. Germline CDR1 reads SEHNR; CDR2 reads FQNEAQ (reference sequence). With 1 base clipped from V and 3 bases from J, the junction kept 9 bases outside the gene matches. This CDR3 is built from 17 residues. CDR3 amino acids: CASSLGGTGPDDYGYTF. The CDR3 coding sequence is TGTGCCAGCAGCTTAGGTGGGACAGGGCCTGACGACTATGGCTACACCTTC.

CDR3 protein: CASSLTGRDLNEQYF. CDR3 DNA: TGTGCCAGCAGCCTGACAGGGAGGGATTTGAACGAGCAGTACTTC. The V call is TRBV7-2, the J call TRBJ2-7, with D perhaps assigned TRBD1 or TRBD2 (7 bases each). CDR3 length: 15 residues. The ends were cut back, 5 bases at V and 5 bases at J, with 19 bases in the middle. Germline V gives CDR1 SGHTA, CDR2 FQGNSA.

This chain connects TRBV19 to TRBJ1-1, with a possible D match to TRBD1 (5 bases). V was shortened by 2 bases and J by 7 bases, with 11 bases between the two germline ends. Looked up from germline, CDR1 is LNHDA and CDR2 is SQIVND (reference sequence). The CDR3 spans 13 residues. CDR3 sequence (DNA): TGTGCCAGTAGTATACGCGGTGGGGGTGAAGCTTTCTTT. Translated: CASSIRGGGEAFF.

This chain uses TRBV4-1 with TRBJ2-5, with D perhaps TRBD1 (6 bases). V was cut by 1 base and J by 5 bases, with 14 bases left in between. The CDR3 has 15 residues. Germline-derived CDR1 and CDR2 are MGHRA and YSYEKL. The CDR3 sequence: CASSQVTGAAETQYF. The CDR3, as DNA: TGCGCCAGCAGCCAAGTGACAGGTGCCGCGGAGACCCAGTACTTC.

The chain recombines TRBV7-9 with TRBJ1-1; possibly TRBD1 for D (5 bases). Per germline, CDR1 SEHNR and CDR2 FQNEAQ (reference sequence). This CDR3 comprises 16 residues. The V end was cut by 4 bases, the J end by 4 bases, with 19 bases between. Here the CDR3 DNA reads TGTGCCAGCAGCTCACTCAGGGCCTCGGGAGCCACTGAAGCTTTCTTT. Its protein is CASSSLRASGATEAFF. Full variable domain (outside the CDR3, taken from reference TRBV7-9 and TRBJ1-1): DTGVSQNPRHKITKRGQNVTFRCDPISEHNRLYWYRQTLGQGPEFLTYFQNEAQLEKSRLLSDRFSAERPKGSFSTLEIQRTEQGDSAMYLCASSSLRASGATEAFFGQGTRLTVV.

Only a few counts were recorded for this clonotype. The CDR3 DNA sequence: TGTGCCAGCAGTGGACAGGGAACTAATTCACCCCTCCACTTT. It translates to CASSGQGTNSPLHF. This chain joins TRBV27 and TRBJ1-6; 8 nucleotides match TRBD1. The CDR3 sequence is 14 residues long. V lost 5 bases, J lost 6 bases, and 3 bases stayed unmatched. Germline V CDR1 and CDR2: MNHEY, SMNVEV (reference sequence).

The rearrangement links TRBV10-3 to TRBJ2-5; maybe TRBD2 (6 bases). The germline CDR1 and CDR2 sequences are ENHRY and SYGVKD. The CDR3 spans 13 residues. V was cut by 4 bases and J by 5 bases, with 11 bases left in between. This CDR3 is CAISVGRGETQYF. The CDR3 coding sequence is TGTGCCATCAGTGTGGGCCGGGGGGAGACCCAGTACTTC.

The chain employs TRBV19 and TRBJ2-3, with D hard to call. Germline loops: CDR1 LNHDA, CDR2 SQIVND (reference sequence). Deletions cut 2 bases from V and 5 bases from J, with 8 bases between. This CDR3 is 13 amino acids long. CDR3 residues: CASSIFVLDTQYF. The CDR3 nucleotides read TGTGCCAGTAGTATATTTGTCTTAGATACGCAGTATTTT.

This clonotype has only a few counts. CDR3 loop: CASSPHRGTGTTEAFF. The CDR3 DNA reads as TGTGCCAGCAGCCCTCATCGCGGAACAGGGACCACTGAAGCTTTCTTT. The chain has TRBV14 and TRBJ1-1, with D perhaps matching TRBD1 (6 bases). This CDR3 has 16 amino acids. Germline V gene data show CDR1 as SGHDN and CDR2 as FVKESK. Trimming shortened V by 4 bases and J by 4 bases, and 19 bases separated the two germline ends.

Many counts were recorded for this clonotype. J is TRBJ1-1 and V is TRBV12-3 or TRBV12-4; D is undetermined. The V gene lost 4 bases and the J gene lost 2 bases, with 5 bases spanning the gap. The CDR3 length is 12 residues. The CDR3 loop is CASSWGNTEAFF. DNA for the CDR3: TGTGCCAGCAGTTGGGGAAACACTGAAGCTTTCTTT.

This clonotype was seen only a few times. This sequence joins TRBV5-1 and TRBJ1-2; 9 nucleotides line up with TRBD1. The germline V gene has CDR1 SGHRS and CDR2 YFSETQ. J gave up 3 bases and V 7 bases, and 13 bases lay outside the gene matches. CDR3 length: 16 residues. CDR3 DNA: TGCGCCAGCGGCCGGGACAGGGAGGCCTTTGACTATGGCTACACCTTC. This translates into CASGRDREAFDYGYTF.

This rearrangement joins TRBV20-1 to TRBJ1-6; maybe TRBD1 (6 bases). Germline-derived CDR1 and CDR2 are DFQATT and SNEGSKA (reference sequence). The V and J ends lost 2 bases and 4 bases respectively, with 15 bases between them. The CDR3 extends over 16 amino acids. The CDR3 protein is CSARITGRRYNSPLHF. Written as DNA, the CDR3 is TGCAGTGCTAGAATAACAGGGCGCCGATATAATTCACCCCTCCACTTT.

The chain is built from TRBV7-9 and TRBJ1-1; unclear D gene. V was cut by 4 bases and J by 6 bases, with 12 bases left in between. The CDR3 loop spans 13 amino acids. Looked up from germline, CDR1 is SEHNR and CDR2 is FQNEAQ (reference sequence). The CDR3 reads CASSSLAGPEAFF. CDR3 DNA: TGTGCCAGCAGCTCCCTAGCGGGCCCTGAAGCTTTCTTT. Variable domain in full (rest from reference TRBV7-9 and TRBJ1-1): DTGVSQNPRHKITKRGQNVTFRCDPISEHNRLYWYRQTLGQGPEFLTYFQNEAQLEKSRLLSDRFSAERPKGSFSTLEIQRTEQGDSAMYLCASSSLAGPEAFFGQGTRLTVV.

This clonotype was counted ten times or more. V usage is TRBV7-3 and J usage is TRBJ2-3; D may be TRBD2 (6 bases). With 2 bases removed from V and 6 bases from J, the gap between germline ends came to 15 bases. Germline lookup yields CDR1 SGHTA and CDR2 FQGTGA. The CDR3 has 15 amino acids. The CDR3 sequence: CASSLLGGRTDTQYF. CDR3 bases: TGTGCCAGCAGCTTATTGGGAGGACGTACGGATACGCAGTATTTT.

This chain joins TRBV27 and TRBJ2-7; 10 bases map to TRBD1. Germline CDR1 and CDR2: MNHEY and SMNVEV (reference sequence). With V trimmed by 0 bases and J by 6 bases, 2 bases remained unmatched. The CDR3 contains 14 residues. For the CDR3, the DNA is TGTGCCAGCAGTTTATCCGGGACAGGGGTCGAGCAGTACTTC. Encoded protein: CASSLSGTGVEQYF.

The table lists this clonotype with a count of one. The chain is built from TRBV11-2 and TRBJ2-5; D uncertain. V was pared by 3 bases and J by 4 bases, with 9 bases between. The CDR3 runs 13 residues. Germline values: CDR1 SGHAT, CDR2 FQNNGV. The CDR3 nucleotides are TGTGCCAGCAGCTTTAACGGTGGAGAGACCCAGTACTTC. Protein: CASSFNGGETQYF.

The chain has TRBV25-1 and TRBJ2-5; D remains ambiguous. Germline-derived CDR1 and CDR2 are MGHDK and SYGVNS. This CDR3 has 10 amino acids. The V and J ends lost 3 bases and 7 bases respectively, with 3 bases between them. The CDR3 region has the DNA TGTGCCAGCAGTGAGGGGACCCAGTACTTC. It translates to CASSEGTQYF. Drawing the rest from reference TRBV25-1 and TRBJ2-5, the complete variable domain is EADIYQTPRYLVIGTGKKITLECSQTMGHDKMYWYQQDPGMELHLIHYSYGVNSTEKGDLSSESTVSRIRTEHFPLTLESARPSHTSQYLCASSEGTQYFGPGTRLLVL.

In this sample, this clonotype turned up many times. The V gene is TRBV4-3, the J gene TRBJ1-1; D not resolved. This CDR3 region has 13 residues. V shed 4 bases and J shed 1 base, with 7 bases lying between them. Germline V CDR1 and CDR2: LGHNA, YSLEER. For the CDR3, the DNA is TGCGCCAGCAGCCCTACAGAGAACACTGAAGCTTTCTTT. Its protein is CASSPTENTEAFF.

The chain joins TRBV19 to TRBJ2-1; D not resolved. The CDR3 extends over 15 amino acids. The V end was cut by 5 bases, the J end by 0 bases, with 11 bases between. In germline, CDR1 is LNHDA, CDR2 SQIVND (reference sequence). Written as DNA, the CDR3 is TGTGCCAGTAGTCGGAACTCGGGCTCCTACAATGAGCAGTTCTTC. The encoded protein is CASSRNSGSYNEQFF.

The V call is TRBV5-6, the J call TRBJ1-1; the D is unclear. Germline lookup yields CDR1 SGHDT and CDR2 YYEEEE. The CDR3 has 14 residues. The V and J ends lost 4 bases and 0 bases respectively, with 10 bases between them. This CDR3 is CASSLGRLNTEAFF. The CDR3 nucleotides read TGTGCCAGCAGCCTCGGACGGCTGAACACTGAAGCTTTCTTT.

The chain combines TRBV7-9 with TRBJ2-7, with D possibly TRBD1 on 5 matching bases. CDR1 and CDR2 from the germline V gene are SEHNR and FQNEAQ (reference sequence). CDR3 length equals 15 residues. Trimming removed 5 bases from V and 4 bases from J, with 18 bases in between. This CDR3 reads CASSSLRTSPYEQYF. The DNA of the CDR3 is TGTGCCAGCAGCAGTTTGAGGACATCTCCTTACGAGCAGTACTTC.